What follows describes a single T cell receptor beta chain. The data were obtained in a study of blood T cell repertoires in COVID-19. Turning to the study itself: The United States, Italy and Spain were the sources of the acute and convalescent COVID-19 samples. Sources were T cells, B-cell-depleted T cells, or PBMCs; the material itself was cDNA or gDNA.

Per the study methods: It was from reference gene primer amplification that nucleated cell counts were estimated. Produced via immunoSEQ multiplex PCR; TCRdb's table is partial and in-frame only. V, J and clone size are those of that table, while D and trimming were read from the DNA. In the table there are around 140,000 clones, about 79% of which are singletons. The receptor was derived from an elderly woman with active or convalescent COVID-19. Specimen: peripheral blood.

CDR3 residues: CASSFDQGRFYTF. The DNA of the CDR3 is TGCGCCAGCAGCTTCGACCAGGGCCGATTCTACACCTTC. V and J are TRBV5-1 and TRBJ1-2; TRBD1 is a possible D gene (5 bases). CDR1 is SGHRS and CDR2 is YFSETQ in the germline V gene. Trimming left V 2 bases short and J 10 bases short, with 15 bases between. The CDR3 loop spans 13 amino acids.